These T cell receptor beta chains were read from a single sample in a study of T cell responses to AZD1222 COVID-19 vaccine. Profiling relied on immunoSEQ multiplex PCR, and the TCRdb table lists in-frame clones only, not all of them. The sample lists 90,000 to 100,000 clones, approximately 90% seen once, with 7.5% in the top ten. The starting material was peripheral blood, obtained on day 0 of AZD1222 vaccination. Receptors originate from an adult in good health. Each CDR3 is given without its conserved first and last residue.

>TRBV28
ASSRGGGLETQY
>TRBV30
AWWSTGREMESNQPQH
>TRBV7-8
ASSLDRANTEAF
>TRBV10-3
AISEQEKASQH
>TRBV7-2
ASSLEARAHEQY
>TRBV6-5
ASSHGFRGNSPLH
>TRBV5-1
ASSPDSLNQPQH
>TRBV6-5
ASSPSTGNNYGYT
>TRBV16
ASNLQGQLNTEAF
>TRBV27
ASSILQDRVHEQY
>TRBV9
ASSVGSSRETQY
>TRBV28
ATQGQGNSDEQY
>TRBV10-3
AFGGRDSNEKLF
>TRBV28
ASSAITGGAVGYT
>TRBV18
ASSPRSGATNEKLF
>TRBV27
ASSLGLAGPPYEQY
>TRBV5-5
ASSLVSSGFSYEQY
>TRBV18
ASSPPPGQGNTGELF
>TRBV30
AWSKGLNQPQH
>TRBV5-5
ASSLGSGFSNEQF
>TRBV9
ASSPRTGTYEQY
>TRBV19
ASSMSNQPQH
>TRBV29-1
SVERQGVDTQY
>TRBV7-2
ASSFRVEQF
>TRBV11-2
ASSSPGEGLYEQY
>TRBV11-2
ASSLDGGVRQPQH
>TRBV28
ASSPGGHSFTYEQY
>TRBV20-1
SPGDNYGYT
>TRBV5-5
ASSLLENSPLH
>TRBV21-1
ASSRTSGPVRYMNTEAF
>TRBV7-2
ASSLGGAGNTIY
>TRBV7-2
ASSLAQGNNQPQH
>TRBV6-5
ASSYSLAASYEQY
>TRBV5-4
ASSLSGLSYNEQF
>TRBV7-9
ASSATVEAF
>TRBV7-9
ASSLVGGSPYNEQF
>TRBV2
ASSWGADSNQPQH
>TRBV7-2
ASSSPGQGAYNEQF
>TRBV6-5
ASSPGANVLT
>TRBV29-1
SVAEQGEGTQY
>TRBV2
AEGTGISTNEKLF
>TRBV7-9
ASSSGQNTGELF
>TRBV7-9
ASSLGQGLDYGYT
>TRBV12-3/TRBV12-4
ASSFASGDTQY